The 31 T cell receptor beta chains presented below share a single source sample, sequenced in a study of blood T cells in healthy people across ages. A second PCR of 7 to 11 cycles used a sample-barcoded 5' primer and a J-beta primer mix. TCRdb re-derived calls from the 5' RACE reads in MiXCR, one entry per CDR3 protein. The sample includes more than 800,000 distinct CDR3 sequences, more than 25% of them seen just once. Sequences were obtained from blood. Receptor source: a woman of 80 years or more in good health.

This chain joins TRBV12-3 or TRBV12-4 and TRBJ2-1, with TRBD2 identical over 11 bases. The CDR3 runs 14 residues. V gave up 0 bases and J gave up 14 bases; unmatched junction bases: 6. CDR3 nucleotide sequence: TGTGCCAGCAGTTTAGCCCATAGCGGGGGGGCCGAGTTCTTC. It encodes CASSLAHSGGAEFF.

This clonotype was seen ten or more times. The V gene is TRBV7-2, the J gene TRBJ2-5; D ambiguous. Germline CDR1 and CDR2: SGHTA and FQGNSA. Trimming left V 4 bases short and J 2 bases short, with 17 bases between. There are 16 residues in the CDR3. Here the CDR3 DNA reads TGTGCCAGCAGCTCAGGACGGAGCCCCACACAAGAGACCCAGTACTTC. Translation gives CASSSGRSPTQETQYF.

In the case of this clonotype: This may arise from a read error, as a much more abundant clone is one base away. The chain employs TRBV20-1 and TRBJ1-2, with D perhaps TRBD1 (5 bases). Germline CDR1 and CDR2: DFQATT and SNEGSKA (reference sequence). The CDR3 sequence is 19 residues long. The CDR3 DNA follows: TGCAGTGCGAGAGATTCTTTGGGGATCCGGGACGGTGACAACTATGGCTACACCTTC. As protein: CSARDSLGIRDGDNYGYTF.

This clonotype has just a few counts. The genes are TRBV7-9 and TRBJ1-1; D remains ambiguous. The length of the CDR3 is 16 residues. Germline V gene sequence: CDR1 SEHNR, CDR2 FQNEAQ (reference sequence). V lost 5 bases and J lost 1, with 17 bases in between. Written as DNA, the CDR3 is TGTGCCAGCAGCCCACTCCGACGGTTGGGGAACACTGAAGCTTTCTTT. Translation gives CASSPLRRLGNTEAFF.

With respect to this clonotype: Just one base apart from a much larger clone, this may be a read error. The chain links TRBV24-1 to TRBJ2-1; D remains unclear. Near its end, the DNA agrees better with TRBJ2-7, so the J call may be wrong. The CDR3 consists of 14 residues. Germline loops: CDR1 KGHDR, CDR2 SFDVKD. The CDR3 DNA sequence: TGTGCCACCAGTGACACCGAACCTTACAATGAGCAGTACTTC. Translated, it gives CATSDTEPYNEQYF.

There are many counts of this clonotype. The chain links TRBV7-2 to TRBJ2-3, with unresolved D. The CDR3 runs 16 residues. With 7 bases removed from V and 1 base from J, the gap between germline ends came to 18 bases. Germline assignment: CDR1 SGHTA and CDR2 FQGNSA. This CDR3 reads CASNPVEPEGTDTQYF. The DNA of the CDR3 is TGTGCCAGCAACCCCGTCGAACCTGAGGGCACAGATACGCAGTATTTT.

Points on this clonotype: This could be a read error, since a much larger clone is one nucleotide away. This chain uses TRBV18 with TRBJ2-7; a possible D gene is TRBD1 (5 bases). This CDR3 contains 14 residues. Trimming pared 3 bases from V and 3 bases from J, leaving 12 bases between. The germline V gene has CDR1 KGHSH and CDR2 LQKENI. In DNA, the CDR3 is TGTGCCAGCTCACCTGGCAGGGCCGGCTACGAGCAGTACTTC. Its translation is CASSPGRAGYEQYF.

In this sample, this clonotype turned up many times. In nucleotides, the CDR3 is TGTGCCAGCAGCGTAAGTGGGTTGGGGACAGATACGCAGTATTTT. It specifies CASSVSGLGTDTQYF. This chain links TRBV9 with TRBJ2-3; D not resolved. This CDR3 has 15 residues. The germline V gene has CDR1 SGDLS and CDR2 YYNGEE. The V end lost 1 base, the J end lost 3 bases, and 12 bases lay between the germline ends. Variable domain in full (rest from reference TRBV9 and TRBJ2-3): DSGVTQTPKHLITATGQRVTLRCSPRSGDLSVYWYQQSLDQGLQFLIQYYNGEERAKGNILERFSAQQFPDLHSELNLSSLELGDSALYFCASSVSGLGTDTQYFGPGTRLTVL.

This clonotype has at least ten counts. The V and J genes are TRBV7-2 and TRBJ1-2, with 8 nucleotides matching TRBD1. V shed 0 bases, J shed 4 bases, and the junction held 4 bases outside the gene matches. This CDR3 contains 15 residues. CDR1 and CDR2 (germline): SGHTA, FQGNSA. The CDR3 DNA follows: TGTGCCAGCAGCTTAGCCCCAGGGGGCGGCTATGGCTACACCTTC. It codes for CASSLAPGGGYGYTF.

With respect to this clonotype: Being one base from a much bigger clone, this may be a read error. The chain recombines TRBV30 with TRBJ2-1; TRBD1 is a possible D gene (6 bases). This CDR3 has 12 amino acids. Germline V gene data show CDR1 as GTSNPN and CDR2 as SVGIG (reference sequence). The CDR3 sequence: CAWSVQGGEQSF. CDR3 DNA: TGTGCCTGGAGTGTACAGGGTGGTGAGCAGTCCTTC.

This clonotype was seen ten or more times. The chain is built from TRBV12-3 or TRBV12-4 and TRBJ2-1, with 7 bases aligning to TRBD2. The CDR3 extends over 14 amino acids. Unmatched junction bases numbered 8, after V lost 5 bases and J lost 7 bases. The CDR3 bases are TGTGCCAGCAGTCCCTTGGGGGGGGGGAATGAGCAGTTCTTC. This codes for CASSPLGGGNEQFF.

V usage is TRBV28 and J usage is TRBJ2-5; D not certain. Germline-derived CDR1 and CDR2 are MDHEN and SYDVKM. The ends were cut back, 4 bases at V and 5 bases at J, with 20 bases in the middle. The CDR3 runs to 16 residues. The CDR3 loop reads CASSSQSFQSGETQYF. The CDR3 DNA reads TGTGCCAGCAGTTCCCAATCTTTTCAGTCCGGGGAGACCCAGTACTTC.

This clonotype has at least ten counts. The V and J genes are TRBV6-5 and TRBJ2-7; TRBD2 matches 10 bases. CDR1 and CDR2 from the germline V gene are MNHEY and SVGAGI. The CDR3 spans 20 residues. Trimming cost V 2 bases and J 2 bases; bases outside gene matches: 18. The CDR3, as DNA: TGTGCCAGCAGTTACCGTGGCCCAGCGGCGGCTAGCGGGGGTCCCTACGAGCAGTACTTC. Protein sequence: CASSYRGPAAASGGPYEQYF.

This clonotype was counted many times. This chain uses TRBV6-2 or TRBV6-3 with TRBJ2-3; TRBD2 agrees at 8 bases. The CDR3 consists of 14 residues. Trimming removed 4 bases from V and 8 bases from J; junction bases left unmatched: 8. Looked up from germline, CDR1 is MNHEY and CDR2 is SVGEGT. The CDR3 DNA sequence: TGTGCCAGCAGTTCGGTTCGGAGCGGGGGTACGCAGTATTTT. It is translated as CASSSVRSGGTQYF.

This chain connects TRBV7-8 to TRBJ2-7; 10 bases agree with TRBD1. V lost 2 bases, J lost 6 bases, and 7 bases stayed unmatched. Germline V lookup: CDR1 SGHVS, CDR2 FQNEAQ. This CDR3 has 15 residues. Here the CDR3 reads CASSLLRDRGSEQYV. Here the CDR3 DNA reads TGTGCCAGCAGCTTACTCCGGGACAGGGGAAGCGAGCAGTACGTC.

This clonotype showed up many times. The CDR3 spells CASSLGLIYEQYF. CDR3 DNA sequence: TGTGCCAGCAGCTTGGGACTGATCTACGAGCAGTACTTC. The V and J genes are TRBV7-8 and TRBJ2-7, with a weak D call TRBD2 (6 bases). Trimming pared 3 bases from V and 3 bases from J, leaving 9 bases between. CDR3 length: 13 residues. CDR1 and CDR2 (germline): SGHVS, FQNEAQ.

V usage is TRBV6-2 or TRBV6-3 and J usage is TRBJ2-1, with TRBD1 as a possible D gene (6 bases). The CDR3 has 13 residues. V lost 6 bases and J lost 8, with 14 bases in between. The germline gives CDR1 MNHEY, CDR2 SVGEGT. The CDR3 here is CASRLTGSDEQFF. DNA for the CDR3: TGTGCCAGCAGGTTGACAGGTTCCGATGAGCAGTTCTTC.

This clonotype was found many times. CDR3 sequence (DNA): TGTGCCAGCAGCTTAGTCTCCAGGGGGGGTGGCAATCAGCCCCAGCATTTT. This codes for CASSLVSRGGGNQPQHF. The V call is TRBV7-2, the J call TRBJ1-5; the match to TRBD1 covers 7 bases. This CDR3 spans 17 amino acids. Losses at the gene ends were 1 base for V and 2 bases for J; bases not matched to a gene: 8. The germline CDR1 and CDR2 sequences are SGHTA and FQGNSA.

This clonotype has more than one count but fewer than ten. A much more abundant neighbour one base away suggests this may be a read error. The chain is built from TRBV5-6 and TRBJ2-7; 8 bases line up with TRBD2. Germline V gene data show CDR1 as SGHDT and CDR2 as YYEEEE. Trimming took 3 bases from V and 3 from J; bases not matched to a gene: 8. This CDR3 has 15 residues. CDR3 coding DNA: TGTGCCAGCAGCTCGGGGGGGGACCCGGGCTACGAGCAGTACTTC. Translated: CASSSGGDPGYEQYF.

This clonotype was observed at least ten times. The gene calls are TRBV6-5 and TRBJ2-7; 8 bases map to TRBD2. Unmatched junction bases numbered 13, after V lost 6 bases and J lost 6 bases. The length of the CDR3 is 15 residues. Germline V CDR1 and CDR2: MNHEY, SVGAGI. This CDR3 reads CASRRGLEESAEQYF. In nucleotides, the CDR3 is TGTGCCAGCAGGAGGGGACTAGAGGAGTCGGCCGAGCAGTACTTC.

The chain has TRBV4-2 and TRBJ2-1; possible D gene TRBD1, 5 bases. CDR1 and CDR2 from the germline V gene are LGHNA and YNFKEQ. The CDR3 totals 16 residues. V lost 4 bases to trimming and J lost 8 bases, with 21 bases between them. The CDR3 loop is CASSRDRGFLGDEQFF. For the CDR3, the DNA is TGTGCCAGCAGCCGAGACAGAGGCTTTTTAGGCGATGAGCAGTTCTTC.

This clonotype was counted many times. The CDR3 loop is CASRETGATNEQFF. CDR3 coding DNA: TGTGCCAGCAGAGAGACAGGCGCTACCAATGAGCAGTTCTTC. The V gene is TRBV28, the J gene TRBJ2-1, with D possibly matching TRBD1 (6 bases). Germline loops: CDR1 MDHEN, CDR2 SYDVKM. Deletions cut 6 bases from V and 6 bases from J, with 15 bases between. This CDR3 comprises 14 residues.

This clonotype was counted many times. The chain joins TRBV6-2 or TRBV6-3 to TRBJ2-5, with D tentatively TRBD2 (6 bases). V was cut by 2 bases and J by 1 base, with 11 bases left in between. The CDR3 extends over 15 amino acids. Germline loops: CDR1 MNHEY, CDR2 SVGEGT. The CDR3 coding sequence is TGTGCCAGCAGTTACCCCCTCGGGGGCCAAGAGACCCAGTACTTC. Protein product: CASSYPLGGQETQYF.

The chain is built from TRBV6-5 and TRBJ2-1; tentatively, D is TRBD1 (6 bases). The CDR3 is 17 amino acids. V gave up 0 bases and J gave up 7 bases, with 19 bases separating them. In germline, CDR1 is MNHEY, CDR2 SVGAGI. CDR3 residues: CASSYSYGRSRGNEQFF. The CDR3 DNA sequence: TGTGCCAGCAGTTACTCGTACGGCCGGTCGAGGGGGAATGAGCAGTTCTTC.

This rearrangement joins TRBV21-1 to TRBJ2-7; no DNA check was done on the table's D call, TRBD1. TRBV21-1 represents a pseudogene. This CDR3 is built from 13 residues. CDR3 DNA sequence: TGTGCCAGCAGCAAGGGTCCCGGGACCGAGCAGTACTTC. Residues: CASSKGPGTEQYF.

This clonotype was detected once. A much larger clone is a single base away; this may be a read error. The CDR3 DNA reads as TGTGCCAGCAGTGCGACTAGCGGCCTCAGAGATCCGCAGTATTTT. This sequence encodes CASSATSGLRDPQYF. V gene TRBV28 combines with J gene TRBJ2-3; 9 nucleotides match TRBD2. CDR1 MDHEN and CDR2 SYDVKM come from the germline V gene. This CDR3 is built from 15 residues.

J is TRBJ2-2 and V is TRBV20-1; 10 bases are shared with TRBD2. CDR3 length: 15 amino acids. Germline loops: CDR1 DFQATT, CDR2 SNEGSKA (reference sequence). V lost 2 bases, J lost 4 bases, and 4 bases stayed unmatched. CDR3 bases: TGCAGTGCTAGAAGGGCTAGCGGGGGCACCGGGGAGCTGTTTTTT. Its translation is CSARRASGGTGELFF.

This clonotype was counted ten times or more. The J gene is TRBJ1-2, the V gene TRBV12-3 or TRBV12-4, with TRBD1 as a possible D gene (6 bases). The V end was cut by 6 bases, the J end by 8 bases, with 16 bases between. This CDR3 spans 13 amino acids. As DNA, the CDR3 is TGTGCCAGCAGCCTCGGGGGCGACCGGGGCTACACCTTC. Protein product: CASSLGGDRGYTF.

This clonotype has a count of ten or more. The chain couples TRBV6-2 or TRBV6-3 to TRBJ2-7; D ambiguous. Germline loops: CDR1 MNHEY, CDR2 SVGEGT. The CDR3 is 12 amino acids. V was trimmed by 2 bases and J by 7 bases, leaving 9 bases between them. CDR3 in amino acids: CASSYGSWEQYF. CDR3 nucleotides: TGTGCCAGCAGTTACGGTTCTTGGGAGCAGTACTTC.

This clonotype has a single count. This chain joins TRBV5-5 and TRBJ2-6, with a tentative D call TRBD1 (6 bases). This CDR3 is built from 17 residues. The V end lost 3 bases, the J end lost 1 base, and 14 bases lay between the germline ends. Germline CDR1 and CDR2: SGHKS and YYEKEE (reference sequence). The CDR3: CASSYLGGRSGANVLTF. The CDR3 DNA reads TGTGCCAGCAGCTACCTAGGGGGTCGTTCTGGGGCCAACGTCCTGACTTTC.

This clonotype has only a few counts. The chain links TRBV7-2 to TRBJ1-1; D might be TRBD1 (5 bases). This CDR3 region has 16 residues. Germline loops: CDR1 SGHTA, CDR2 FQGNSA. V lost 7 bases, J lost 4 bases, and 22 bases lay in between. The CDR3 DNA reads TGTGCCAGCACCCCGGAAGCAGGGAGAGGCCGCACTGAAGCTTTCTTT. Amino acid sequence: CASTPEAGRGRTEAFF.